This TCR beta chain is drawn from a study of blood T cell repertoires in COVID-19. Study background: Some COVID-19 samples were acute and others convalescent; all came from the United States, Italy and Spain.

The Seattle site enrolled patients during active infection and followed them longitudinally. Measured with immunoSEQ multiplex PCR; TCRdb has only the in-frame clones, and not every one. The sample holds about 160,000 clones, 92% seen once. V lost 5 bases, J lost 4 bases, and 6 bases stayed unmatched. The CDR3 sequence is 16 residues long. Germline V gives CDR1 SGHDT, CDR2 YYEEEE. The chain uses TRBV5-6 and TRBJ1-4; the match to TRBD1 covers 12 bases. The receptor's source is a man aged 25 to 40 with COVID-19, enrolled during active disease. Source material: peripheral blood. The DNA of the CDR3 is TGTGCCAGCAGTACCGGGACAGGGGGCCATAATGAAAAACTGTTTTTT. It specifies CASSTGTGGHNEKLFF. The full variable domain, with the rest looked up from reference TRBV5-6 and TRBJ1-4, is DAGVTQSPTHLIKTRGQQVTLRCSPKSGHDTVSWYQQALGQGPQFIFQYYEEEERQRGNFPDRFSGHQFPNYSSELNVNALLLGDSALYLCASSTGTGGHNEKLFFGSGTQLSVL.